This T cell receptor (beta chain) was identified during a study of T cell repertoires in cytomegalovirus infection. For the study at large: CMV infection together with matching HLA type was indicated by public TCR beta signatures.

MiXCR was run by TCRdb on the reads, yielding one entry per CDR3 protein. This sample has fewer than 900,000 distinct CDR3 sequences, with about 29% found just once. Of note for this clonotype: Antigen unknown.

This CDR3 has 15 amino acids. Germline CDR1 is SGHDN and CDR2 is FVKESK. The germline V and J ends were trimmed by 4 bases and 1 base, with 13 bases remaining between them. The chain combines TRBV14 with TRBJ2-5; TRBD1 might be the D (6 bases). The receptor's source is a human donor in good health (CMV status not recorded). Some clones in this sample may be carry-over from other donors' samples. Sample: cultured CD8+ T cells from PBMCs, taken from culture after CMV antigen stimulation. CDR3 DNA: TGTGCCAGCAGCCCCTGGACAGCCACCCAAGAGACCCAGTACTTC. The encoded protein is CASSPWTATQETQYF.